This T cell receptor beta chain was sequenced for a study of OX40 agonist ivuxolimab in advanced cancers. Notes on the study in general: With doses of 0.1 to 3.0 mg/kg, CD4+ and CD8+ blood T cells had undergone clonal expansion by week 6.

This clone has only one observation. Its antigen remains unidentified. Germline assignment: CDR1 MDHEN and CDR2 SYDVKM. V lost 6 bases, J lost 1 base, and 7 bases stayed unmatched. The CDR3 sequence is 15 residues long. Individuals having autoimmune disease history or systemic immunosuppression were not enrolled. Baseline, cycle 4 day 1, and cycle 7 day 1 were the blood sampling points. The protocol was immunoSEQ multiplex PCR, while the TCRdb copy is restricted to in-frame clones and leaves out a portion. The sample holds over 30,000 clones, about four fifths seen once. J is TRBJ2-3 and V is TRBV28; 7 positions agree with TRBD2. The sequenced sample was CD4+ or CD8+ T cells sorted from blood, obtained in a trial of the OX40 agonist ivuxolimab. This receptor was obtained from an adult with an advanced solid tumor such as melanoma, head and neck, liver or kidney cancer. CDR3 coding DNA: TGTGCCAGCAGCGAGGGCGGGGGACGCACAGATACGCAGTATTTT. Amino acids: CASSEGGGRTDTQYF.